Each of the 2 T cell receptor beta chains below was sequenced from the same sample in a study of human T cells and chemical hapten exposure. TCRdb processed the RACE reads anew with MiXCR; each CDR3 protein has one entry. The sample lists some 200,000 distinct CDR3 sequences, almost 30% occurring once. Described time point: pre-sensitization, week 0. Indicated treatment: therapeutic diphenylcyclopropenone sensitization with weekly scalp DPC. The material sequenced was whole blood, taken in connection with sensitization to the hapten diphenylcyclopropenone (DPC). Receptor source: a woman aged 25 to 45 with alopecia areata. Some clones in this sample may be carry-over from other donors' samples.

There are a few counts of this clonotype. CDR3 amino acids: CSVPVRGSADTQYF. CDR3 coding DNA: TGCAGCGTTCCGGTTCGGGGTTCGGCAGATACGCAGTATTTT. The rearrangement joins TRBV29-1 to TRBJ2-3; the D gene is possibly TRBD2 (5 bases). The length of the CDR3 is 14 residues. V gave up 5 bases and J gave up 4 bases, with 16 bases separating them. In germline, CDR1 is SQVTM, CDR2 ANQGSEA.

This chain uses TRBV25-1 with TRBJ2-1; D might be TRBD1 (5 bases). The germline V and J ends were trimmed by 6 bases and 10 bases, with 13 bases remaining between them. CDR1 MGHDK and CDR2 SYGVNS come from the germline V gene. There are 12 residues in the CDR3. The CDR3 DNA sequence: TGTGCCAGCAGGATCCAGGGTCACGAGCAGTTCTTC. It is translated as CASRIQGHEQFF. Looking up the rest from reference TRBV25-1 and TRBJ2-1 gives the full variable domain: EADIYQTPRYLVIGTGKKITLECSQTMGHDKMYWYQQDPGMELHLIHYSYGVNSTEKGDLSSESTVSRIRTEHFPLTLESARPSHTSQYLCASRIQGHEQFFGPGTRLTVL.